Listed here are 6 T cell receptor beta chains from one sample, sequenced in a study of blood T cell repertoires in COVID-19. Sequencing used immunoSEQ multiplex PCR; TCRdb keeps in-frame clones, though not all of them. The table has 150,000 to 200,000 clones, 88% seen once. The sequenced sample was peripheral blood. All receptors come from a human donor in a cohort sampled during active COVID-19.

The chain joins TRBV7-2 to TRBJ2-7, with 9 bases aligning to TRBD1. CDR1 is SGHTA and CDR2 is FQGNSA in the germline V gene. The trim removed 5 bases at V and 2 bases at J, leaving 10 bases unmatched. The CDR3 sequence is 16 residues long. CDR3 region: CASSMTGQGGTYEQYF. In DNA, the CDR3 is TGTGCCAGCAGCATGACGGGACAGGGAGGCACCTACGAGCAGTACTTC.

The V call is TRBV5-1, the J call TRBJ2-7; TRBD2 might be the D (5 bases). CDR1 and CDR2 from the germline V gene are SGHRS and YFSETQ. The CDR3 has 15 amino acids. Trimming left V 0 bases short and J 1 base short, with 11 bases between. CDR3: CASSLAGSGSYEQYF. For the CDR3, the DNA is TGCGCCAGCAGCTTGGCCGGGTCGGGATCCTACGAGCAGTACTTC.

V usage is TRBV5-5 and J usage is TRBJ1-2; TRBD1 agrees at 9 bases. J was trimmed by 1 base and V by 0 bases; bases with no gene match: 4. Germline CDR1 is SGHKS and CDR2 is YYEKEE (reference sequence). The CDR3 is 16 amino acids. CDR3 DNA sequence: TGTGCCAGCAGCTTGGTGGGACAGGGTAATAACTATGGCTACACCTTC. As protein: CASSLVGQGNNYGYTF.

A few counts support this clone. The V and J genes are TRBV5-6 and TRBJ2-5; D remains ambiguous. Looked up from germline, CDR1 is SGHDT and CDR2 is YYEEEE. This CDR3 is 15 amino acids long. The V end lost 4 bases, the J end lost 5 bases, and 18 bases lay between the germline ends. The CDR3 spells CASSPGPSPVETQYF. In DNA, the CDR3 is TGTGCCAGCAGCCCAGGCCCTTCCCCCGTGGAGACCCAGTACTTC.

The rearrangement uses TRBV27 and TRBJ2-7; 7 bases line up with TRBD1. This CDR3 spans 15 amino acids. Germline V gene data show CDR1 as MNHEY and CDR2 as SMNVEV (reference sequence). With V trimmed by 5 bases and J by 0 bases, 7 bases remained unmatched. The CDR3: CASSGMDRFSYEQYF. DNA of the CDR3: TGTGCCAGCAGTGGAATGGACAGGTTCTCCTACGAGCAGTACTTC.

The rearrangement uses TRBV27 and TRBJ1-4; D ambiguous. Germline V CDR1 and CDR2: MNHEY, SMNVEV (reference sequence). The V gene lost 5 bases and the J gene lost 4 bases, with 11 bases spanning the gap. There are 14 residues in the CDR3. CDR3: CASSRIGHNEKLFF. In DNA, the CDR3 is TGTGCCAGCAGTCGCATCGGTCATAATGAAAAACTGTTTTTT.